One and the same sample provided the 11 T cell receptor beta chains below, sequenced in a study of blood T cell repertoires in COVID-19. Using immunoSEQ multiplex PCR, the repertoire was profiled, and TCRdb retains in-frame clones only, with some absent. The table lists 150,000 to 200,000 clones, around 79% of them singletons. The sequenced material came from peripheral blood. The receptors stem from a middle-aged woman with COVID-19, enrolled during active disease.

This chain joins TRBV19 and TRBJ2-3, with 11 positions matching TRBD2. Trimming cost V 9 bases and J 2 bases; bases outside gene matches: 7. Looked up from germline, CDR1 is LNHDA and CDR2 is SQIVND (reference sequence). CDR3 length: 15 residues. Here the CDR3 reads CASSGLAGFTDTQYF. The CDR3 nucleotides are TGTGCCAGCAGCGGACTAGCGGGCTTCACAGATACGCAGTATTTT. Supplemented by reference TRBV19 and TRBJ2-3, the full variable domain reads DGGITQSPKYLFRKEGQNVTLSCEQNLNHDAMYWYRQDPGQGLRLIYYSQIVNDFQKGDIAEGYSVSREKKESFPLTVTSAQKNPTAFYLCASSGLAGFTDTQYFGPGTRLTVL.

The rearrangement links TRBV19 to TRBJ1-5; 8 nucleotides match TRBD1. Looked up from germline, CDR1 is LNHDA and CDR2 is SQIVND (reference sequence). The CDR3 runs 17 residues. V lost 5 bases to trimming and J lost 2 bases; unmatched junction nucleotides: 11. Written as DNA, the CDR3 is TGTGCCAGTAGTCCTCGGCCAGGGGGCAATCGCAATCAGCCCCAGCATTTT. Amino acids: CASSPRPGGNRNQPQHF.

A few counts support this clone. This chain joins TRBV6-2 or TRBV6-3 and TRBJ2-3, with a tentative D call TRBD2 (6 bases). The germline CDR1 and CDR2 sequences are MNHEY and SVGEGT. The CDR3 sequence is 20 residues long. The V end was cut by 5 bases, the J end by 2 bases, with 29 bases between. As DNA, the CDR3 is TGTGCCAGCAGTCGCATACTAGCTGTGGGGGTTGGCGGTTCCACAGATACGCAGTATTTT. Encoded protein: CASSRILAVGVGGSTDTQYF.

Only a few counts were recorded for this clone. The chain employs TRBV4-1 and TRBJ1-2; 11 bases are a match to TRBD1. V trimming: 8 bases; J trimming: 4 bases; junction bases outside the gene matches: 15. The CDR3 consists of 17 residues. Germline CDR1 MGHRA, CDR2 YSYEKL. The CDR3 DNA follows: TGCGCCAGCGGGACAGGTGCGGGACAGGGGGTGATCTATGGCTACACCTTC. Protein product: CASGTGAGQGVIYGYTF.

V and J are TRBV18 and TRBJ1-2; D unclear. The CDR3 runs to 15 residues. V was clipped by 3 bases and J by 2 bases, with 13 bases between them. CDR1 and CDR2 from the germline V gene are KGHSH and LQKENI. The DNA for the CDR3 is TGTGCCAGCTCACCGCGGGAGGCGCAGAACTATGGCTACACCTTC. It yields the protein CASSPREAQNYGYTF.

The table lists this clone with a few counts. The chain has TRBV7-9 and TRBJ2-7, with D perhaps matching TRBD2 (6 bases). With 5 bases removed from V and 3 bases from J, the gap between germline ends came to 14 bases. The V gene's germline CDR1 is SEHNR and CDR2 FQNEAQ (reference sequence). CDR3 length: 14 amino acids. The CDR3 DNA follows: TGTGCCAGCAGCCCCGGGACTCTTTACTACGAGCAGTACTTC. As protein: CASSPGTLYYEQYF.

The gene calls are TRBV3-1 (or the pseudogene TRBV3-2) and TRBJ1-1; D is possibly TRBD1 (6 bases). This CDR3 contains 18 residues. V gave up 1 base and J gave up 0 bases, with 18 bases separating them. Germline-derived CDR1 and CDR2 are LGHDT and YNNKEL (reference sequence). CDR3 sequence reads: CASSQGGGASLMNTEAFF. CDR3 coding DNA: TGTGCCAGCAGCCAAGGGGGGGGCGCGTCTCTCATGAACACTGAAGCTTTCTTT.

This chain uses TRBV7-3 with TRBJ1-1; D uncertain. V dropped 6 bases and J dropped 1 base, with 9 bases sitting between them. Germline V CDR1 and CDR2: SGHTA, FQGTGA. The CDR3 is made up of 13 amino acids. CDR3 in DNA: TGTGCCAGCAGTTTAGCACAGAACACTGAAGCTTTCTTT. The encoded protein is CASSLAQNTEAFF.

This chain connects TRBV12-3 or TRBV12-4 to TRBJ1-1, with D perhaps matching TRBD1 (6 bases). The CDR3 has 13 residues. Trimming shortened V by 6 bases and J by 4 bases, and 12 bases separated the two germline ends. This CDR3 reads CASSPLGGTEAFF. The CDR3 bases are TGTGCCAGCAGCCCACTAGGGGGCACTGAAGCTTTCTTT.

The chain links TRBV5-4 to TRBJ2-1, with 9 nucleotides matching TRBD2. The junction had 15 bases not matched to a gene; V was cut back by 5 bases and J by 15 bases. The CDR3 length is 14 residues. From germline, CDR1 is SGHNT and CDR2 YYREEE (reference sequence). CDR3 in DNA: TGTGCCAGCAGTACCGGGAAAGAAGGCGGGAGGGGGTTCTTC. As protein: CASSTGKEGGRGFF.

The V call is TRBV21-1, the J call TRBJ2-3; whether TRBD1, the table's D call, matches the DNA was not checked. TRBV21-1 is noted as a pseudogene. CDR3 length: 16 amino acids. In DNA, the CDR3 is TGTGCCAGCAGCAAAGATGGGACAGGGAGCACAGATACGCAGTATTTT. Encoded protein: CASSKDGTGSTDTQYF.